This T cell receptor beta chain originates from a study of vaccination effects on CD4 cells after COVID-19. Before sequencing took place, the ViraFEST assay used viral peptide pools to expand antigen-specific CD4+ T cells. The authors isolated CD4+ T cells after around 9 days of culture. BNT162b2 vaccine or mRNA-1273 vaccine was given to participants in two doses. On days 3 and 7, fresh IL-2 medium replaced half the medium. Per germline, CDR1 SNHLY and CDR2 FYNNEI. The CDR3 is made up of 16 amino acids. The V gene lost 5 bases and the J gene lost 1 base, with 15 bases spanning the gap. This clone was counted between two and nine times. Its cognate antigen is unknown. The assay was immunoSEQ multiplex PCR, and TCRdb's table has in-frame clones only and misses some. The sample lists around 81,000 clones; around 74% were seen once.

The chain joins TRBV2 to TRBJ1-3, with D maybe TRBD1 (5 bases). The receptor was isolated from a human donor who received a COVID-19 vaccine. The input for sequencing was CD4+ T cells from PBMCs cultured with HCoV-OC43 spike peptides, taken after COVID-19 vaccination. The subset here: HCoV-OC43 spike overlapping peptide pool stimulation. The CDR3 DNA reads as TGTGCCAGCAGTTCCCAGGGATCTTCTTCTGGAAACACCATATATTTT. The encoded protein is CASSSQGSSSGNTIYF.